This TCR beta chain was identified in a study of shared clonotypes between healthy human individuals. Study background: CD4 naive and CD4 memory each took three plates per donor, while CD8 naive took two and CD8 memory one. The study, taken as a whole, reports: Large depth notwithstanding, sorted-subset sequencing proved incomplete by rarefaction.

TCRdb keeps only in-frame clones here, not all; method: immunoSEQ multiplex PCR. The sample has under 2,500,000 clones, 90% to 96% seen once. Researchers partitioned CD4+ cells into CD45RA+ naive and CD45RA-negative memory subsets. Notes on this clone: What it binds is unknown.

Sequenced input: naive CD4+ T cells sorted from blood. The sample's subset: CD45RA+ positively selected. This receptor was obtained from a young man in good health.

The CDR3: CASSRGLTTPSYNSPLHF. As DNA, the CDR3 is TGCGCCAGCAGTCGCGGACTTACTACCCCGTCCTATAATTCACCCCTCCACTTT. The chain carries TRBV5-1 and TRBJ1-6; D gene uncertain. CDR3 length: 18 residues. V dropped 5 bases and J dropped 1 base, with 19 bases sitting between them. Germline CDR1 and CDR2: SGHRS and YFSETQ.